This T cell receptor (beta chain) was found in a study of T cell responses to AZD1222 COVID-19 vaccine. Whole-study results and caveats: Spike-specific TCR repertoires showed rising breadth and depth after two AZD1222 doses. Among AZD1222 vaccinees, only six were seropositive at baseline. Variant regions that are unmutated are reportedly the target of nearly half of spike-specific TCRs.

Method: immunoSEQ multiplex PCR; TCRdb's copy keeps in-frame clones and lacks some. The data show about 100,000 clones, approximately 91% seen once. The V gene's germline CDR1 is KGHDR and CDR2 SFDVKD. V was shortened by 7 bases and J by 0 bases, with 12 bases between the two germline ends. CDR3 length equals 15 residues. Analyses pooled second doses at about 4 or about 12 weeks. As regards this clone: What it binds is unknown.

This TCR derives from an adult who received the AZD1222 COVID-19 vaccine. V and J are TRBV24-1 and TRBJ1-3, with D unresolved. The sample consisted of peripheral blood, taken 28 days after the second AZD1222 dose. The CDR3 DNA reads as TGTGCCACCAGCCCCGGGCAGGCCTCTGGAAACACCATATATTTT. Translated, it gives CATSPGQASGNTIYF.